The source of this T cell receptor beta chain is a study of graft-versus-host responses after intestinal transplantation. This clone turned up a few times. The plating included around 200,000 irradiated, violet-dye-labeled stimulator cells together with around 200,000 CFSE-labeled responder cells. Repertoires were generated with immunoSEQ multiplex PCR, while TCRdb's copy carries only in-frame clones and drops some. This sample has approximately 13,000 clones, with less than 40% found just once. The CDR3 extends over 16 amino acids. From germline, CDR1 is SNHLY and CDR2 FYNNEI. Unmatched junction bases numbered 7, after V lost 1 base and J lost 3 bases.

The material was alloreactive CD8+ T cells from a mixed lymphocyte reaction culture, obtained before intestinal transplant. Subset meaning: CFSE-low proliferating T cells sorted from roughly six-day pre-transplant mixed lymphocyte reaction (GvH or HvG direction). The clonotype was recovered from a human patient who received an intestinal transplant. The V gene is TRBV2, the J gene TRBJ2-7; TRBD2 matches 9 bases. Here the CDR3 reads CASSEGGSGGRYEQYF. CDR3 DNA: TGTGCCAGCAGTGAAGGGGGTAGCGGGGGCCGCTACGAGCAGTACTTC.